This entry describes one TCR beta chain. What it binds is unknown. Compared with germline, one end of the junction differs, possibly owing to a read error. The data stem from a study of cytomegalovirus exposure and HLA in healthy donors. The primer mix had 60 Vbeta and 13 Jbeta primers. Per the study methods: The count from a later analysis was 79 million or so unique TCR beta chains, 9 million to 12 million of them shared. Clones were sequenced by immunoSEQ multiplex PCR, and TCRdb holds only the in-frame ones, with some missing. V, J and clone size are those of that table, while D and trimming were read from the DNA. The sample has a few hundred thousand clones, 75% to 85% seen once. Participants comprised healthy donors of bone marrow. Findings and limits, study-wide: In a later analysis, donors in an Asian-associated ancestry cluster reportedly had fewer N-insertions in productive TCRs than the cohort mean. Associated with HLA alleles at 0.05 false discovery rate in a later analysis were 16,951 TCR beta sequences.

This CDR3 region has 15 residues. CDR1 and CDR2 (germline): SEHNR, FQNEAQ (reference sequence). The chain joins TRBV7-9 to TRBJ1-1; D is ambiguous. The sequence derives from a girl aged 10-17 years in good health and CMV-seronegative. Input material: PBMCs. Here the CDR3 reads CSSSLTQVPDTEAFF. The CDR3 coding sequence is TGTTCCAGCAGCTTAACTCAAGTCCCGGACACTGAAGCTTTCTTT.